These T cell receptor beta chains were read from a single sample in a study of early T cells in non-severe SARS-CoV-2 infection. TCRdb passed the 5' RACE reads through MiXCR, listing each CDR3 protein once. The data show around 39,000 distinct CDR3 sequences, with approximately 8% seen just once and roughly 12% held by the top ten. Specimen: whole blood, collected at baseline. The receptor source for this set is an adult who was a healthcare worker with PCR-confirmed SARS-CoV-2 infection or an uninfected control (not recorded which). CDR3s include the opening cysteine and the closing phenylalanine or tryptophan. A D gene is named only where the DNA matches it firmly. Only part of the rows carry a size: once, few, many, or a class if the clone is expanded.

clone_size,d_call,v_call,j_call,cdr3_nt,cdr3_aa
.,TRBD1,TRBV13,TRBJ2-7,TGTGCCAGCAGCCGACAGGGTTACGAGCAGTACTTC,CASSRQGYEQYF
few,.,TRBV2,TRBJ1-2,TGTGCCAGCAGTGAAGCGCTTGGCTATGGCTACACCTTC,CASSEALGYGYTF
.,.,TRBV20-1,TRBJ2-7,TGCAGTGCTGCGGTAGAGCCTCCCTACGAGCAGTACTTC,CSAAVEPPYEQYF
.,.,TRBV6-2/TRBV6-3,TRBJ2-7,TGTGCCAGCAGTTCACTTCTGGTCTACGAGCAGTACTTC,CASSSLLVYEQYF
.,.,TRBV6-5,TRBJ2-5,TGTGCCAGCAAAAACCTGGAAGAGACCCAGTACTTC,CASKNLEETQYF
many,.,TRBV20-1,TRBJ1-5,TGCAGTGCTAGAGTCGGAGGGACGGGCAATCAGCCCCAGCATTTT,CSARVGGTGNQPQHF
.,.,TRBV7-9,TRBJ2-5,TGTGCCAGCAGCTTCCGGCGCCCGGATTCGAGAGAGACCCAGTACTTC,CASSFRRPDSRETQYF
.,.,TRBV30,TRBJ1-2,TGTGCCCTCAGGACGCCAGGCTATGGCTACACCTTC,CALRTPGYGYTF
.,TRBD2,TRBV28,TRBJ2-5,TGTGCCAGCAGTGGAACTAGCGGGGGGTCCACCCAAGAGACCCAGTACTTC,CASSGTSGGSTQETQYF
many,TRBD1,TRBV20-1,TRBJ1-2,TGCAGTGCCTCACCGGGACAGGGCGCCAGCTATGGCTACACCTTC,CSASPGQGASYGYTF
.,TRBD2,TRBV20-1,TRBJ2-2,TGCAGTGCTAGACTAGCGGGGGGCCCCGGGGAGCTGTTTTTT,CSARLAGGPGELFF
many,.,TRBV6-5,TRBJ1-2,TGTGCCAGCAGTTACTCGCGGGGGAACACCTATGGCTACACCTTC,CASSYSRGNTYGYTF
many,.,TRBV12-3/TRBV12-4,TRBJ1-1,TGTGCCAGCAGTTTAGCGCGGCGGGCGAACACTGAAGCTTTCTTT,CASSLARRANTEAFF
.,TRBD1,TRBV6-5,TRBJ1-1,TGTGCCAGCAGTTACTCGTCATCAGGGGGGATGGCCACTGAAGCTTTCTTT,CASSYSSSGGMATEAFF
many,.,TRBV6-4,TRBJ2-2,TGTGCCAGCAGTTGGGGGATCACCGGGGAGCTGTTTTTT,CASSWGITGELFF
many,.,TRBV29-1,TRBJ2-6,TGCAGCGTTGAGGGGGTAAGCTCTGGGGCCAACGTCCTGACTTTC,CSVEGVSSGANVLTF
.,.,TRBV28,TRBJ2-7,TGTGCCAGCAGTACCCTAGGACAGTCTCTCAGCTCCTACGAGCAGTACTTC,CASSTLGQSLSSYEQYF
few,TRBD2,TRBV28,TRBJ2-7,TGTGCCAGCAGTTTTAGCGGGGGTAGCTACGAGCAGTACTTC,CASSFSGGSYEQYF
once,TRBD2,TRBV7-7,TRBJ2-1,TGTGCCAGCAGCTTATCCGGACTAGCGGGGGTTGAGCAGTTCTTC,CASSLSGLAGVEQFF
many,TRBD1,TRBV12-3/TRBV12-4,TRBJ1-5,TGTGCCAGCAGTTGGTGGGACAGGAGTAATCAGCCCCAGCATTTT,CASSWWDRSNQPQHF
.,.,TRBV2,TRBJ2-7,TGTGCCAGCAGTGATCAGGGGATTTACGAGCAGTACTTC,CASSDQGIYEQYF
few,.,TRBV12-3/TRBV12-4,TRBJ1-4,TGTGCCAGCAGTCCCGCCCGGGACGGTAGTAATGAAAAACTGTTTTTT,CASSPARDGSNEKLFF
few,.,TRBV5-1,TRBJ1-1,TGCGCCAGCAGCGGGGGACAATTTATGAACACTGAAGCTTTCTTT,CASSGGQFMNTEAFF
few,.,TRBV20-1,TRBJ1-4,TGCAGTGCCGTGACGGGGAATGAAAAACTGTTTTTT,CSAVTGNEKLFF
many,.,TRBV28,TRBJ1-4,TGTGCCAGCAGTTTGAGGGGGGAAGTGTTTTTT,CASSLRGEVFF
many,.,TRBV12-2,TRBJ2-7,TGTGCAAGTCGCTTCGAGGCGCGACAGGGCCATCTCGAGCAGTACTTC,CASRFEARQGHLEQYF
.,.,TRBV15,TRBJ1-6,TGTGCCACCAGCAGGGGGCAGGGAGGAAATTCACCCCTCCACTTT,CATSRGQGGNSPLHF
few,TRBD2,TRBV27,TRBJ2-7,TGTGCCAGCAGCACCGGGACTAGTTTCTACGAGCAGTACTTC,CASSTGTSFYEQYF
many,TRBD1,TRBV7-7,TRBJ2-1,TGTGCTAGCAGCTTAGGGGGCAGACACAATGAGCAGTTCTTC,CASSLGGRHNEQFF
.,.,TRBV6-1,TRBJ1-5,TGTGCGGGAGGCACGCAGTTTCATCAGCCCCAGCATTTT,CAGGTQFHQPQHF
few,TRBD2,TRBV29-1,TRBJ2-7,TGCAGCTCCTCGGGGGGGTACGAGCAGTACTTC,CSSSGGYEQYF
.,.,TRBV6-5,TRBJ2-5,TGTGCCAGCAGAGAGTCCACGGGGGCGGCGGAGACCCAGTACTTC,CASRESTGAAETQYF
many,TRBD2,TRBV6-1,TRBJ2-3,TGTGCCAGCAGTGAACTAGCGGGGGGGCCAGATACGCAGTATTTT,CASSELAGGPDTQYF
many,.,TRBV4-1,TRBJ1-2,TGCGCCAGCAGCCAGGGCCCATCGGCGGGAATCTATGGCTACACCTTC,CASSQGPSAGIYGYTF
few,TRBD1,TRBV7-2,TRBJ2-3,TGTGCCAGCAGCCCTAGTCAGGGGGCCACAGATACGCAGTATTTT,CASSPSQGATDTQYF
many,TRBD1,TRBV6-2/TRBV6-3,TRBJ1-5,TGTGCCAGCAGAGCTCATGACAGGGGAAGCAATCAGCCCCAGCATTTT,CASRAHDRGSNQPQHF
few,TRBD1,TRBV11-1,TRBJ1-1,TGTGCCAGCAGCATGGACAGGGGGCTTGACACTGAAGCTTTCTTT,CASSMDRGLDTEAFF
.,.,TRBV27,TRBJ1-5,TGTGCCAGCAGTTTATGGTCTAATCAGCCCCAGCATTTT,CASSLWSNQPQHF
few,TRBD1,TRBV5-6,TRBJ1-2,TGTGCCAGCAGCTTTGGGACAGGTGGCGATGGCTACACCTTC,CASSFGTGGDGYTF
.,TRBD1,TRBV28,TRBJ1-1,TGTGCCAGCAGACCAACTCCAGGGGGCTCGACCACTGAAGCTTTCTTT,CASRPTPGGSTTEAFF
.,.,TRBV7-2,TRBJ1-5,TGTGCCAGCAGCCGTCCGGGCGAGGATCAGCCCCAGCATTTT,CASSRPGEDQPQHF
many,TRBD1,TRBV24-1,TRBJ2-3,TGTGCCACCAGTGATACCACAAAGACAGGGGGCACAGATACGCAGTATTTT,CATSDTTKTGGTDTQYF
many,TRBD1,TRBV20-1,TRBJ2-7,TGCAGTGCTCACACAGGGGACTCCTACGAGCAGTACTTC,CSAHTGDSYEQYF
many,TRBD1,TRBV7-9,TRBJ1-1,TGTGCCAGCAGCGCCGGGACAGAGAACACTGAAGCTTTCTTT,CASSAGTENTEAFF
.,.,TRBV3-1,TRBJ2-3,TGTGCCAGCAGCCAATCTAAAGGGGACGGAAAGTATTTT,CASSQSKGDGKYF
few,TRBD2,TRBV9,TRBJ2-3,TGTGCCAGCAGCTCCCGTAGCGGGGATTACACAGATACGCAGTATTTT,CASSSRSGDYTDTQYF
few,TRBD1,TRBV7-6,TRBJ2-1,TGTGCCAGCAGCTCAACAGCCGGTGGTACAGGGGCTAGCAATGAGCAGTTCTTC,CASSSTAGGTGASNEQFF
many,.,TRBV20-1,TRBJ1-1,TGCAGTGCTAGAGATTCGGAAGCTTTCTTT,CSARDSEAFF
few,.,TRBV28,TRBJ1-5,TGTGCCAGCAGCCCCCTTCGTCAGCCCCAGCATTTT,CASSPLRQPQHF
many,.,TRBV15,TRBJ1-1,TGTGCCACCTCGGGCAGTCCCAACACTGAAGCTTTCTTT,CATSGSPNTEAFF
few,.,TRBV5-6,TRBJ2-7,TGTGCCAGCAGCCAACCCTCAGGCGAGCAGTACTTC,CASSQPSGEQYF
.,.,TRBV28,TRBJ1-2,TGTGCCAGCAGTTATCAGTATGGCTACACCTTC,CASSYQYGYTF
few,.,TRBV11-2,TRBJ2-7,TGTGCCAGCAGCGGTGGACGGGTATACGAGCAGTACTTC,CASSGGRVYEQYF
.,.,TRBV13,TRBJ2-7,TGTGCCAGCAGCTTAGTGTCTGAGGCCCCATACGAGCAGTACTTC,CASSLVSEAPYEQYF
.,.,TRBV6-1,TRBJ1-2,TGTGCCAGCACCGTGACAGTCTCCAACTATGGCTACACCTTC,CASTVTVSNYGYTF
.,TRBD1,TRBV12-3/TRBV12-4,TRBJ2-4,TGTGCCAGCTCGGGGACAGGGAGCGGCAAAAACATTCAGTACTTC,CASSGTGSGKNIQYF
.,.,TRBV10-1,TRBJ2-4,TGCGCCAGCAGTCAGGGCTCCAAAAACATTCAGTACTTC,CASSQGSKNIQYF
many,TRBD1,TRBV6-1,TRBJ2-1,TGTGCCAGCAGTGGCCCAGGGGGCCTCTCCTACAATGAGCAGTTCTTC,CASSGPGGLSYNEQFF
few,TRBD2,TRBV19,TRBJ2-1,TGTGCCAGTAGTGCTTTGACTAGCGGGGGGGCCTACAATGAGCAGTTCTTC,CASSALTSGGAYNEQFF
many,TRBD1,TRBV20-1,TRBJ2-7,TGCAGTGCCAGATTAGGACAGGGGGGATACGAGCAGTACTTC,CSARLGQGGYEQYF